This paragraph reports one TCR beta chain. Its antigen is not identified. Amplification used 60 Vbeta primers and 13 Jbeta primers. Generated by immunoSEQ multiplex PCR, the TCRdb table keeps only in-frame clones and is missing some. The table shows over 100,000 clones, with less than 85% occurring only once. Trimming left V 7 bases short and J 1 base short, with 16 bases between. The CDR3 sequence is 14 residues long. From germline, CDR1 is SQVTM and CDR2 ANQGSEA. The data stem from a study of cytomegalovirus exposure and HLA in healthy donors. Broader study findings: There were several of the most significant clusters that appeared linked to common viral pathogens in a later analysis.

This chain joins TRBV29-1 and TRBJ1-1; D call uncertain. The receptor was derived from a woman aged 18-35 years in good health and CMV-seropositive. The sample comprised PBMCs. DNA for the CDR3: TGCAGCGCTATAAACATCGACAAGAACACTGAAGCTTTCTTT. Amino acid sequence: CSAINIDKNTEAFF.